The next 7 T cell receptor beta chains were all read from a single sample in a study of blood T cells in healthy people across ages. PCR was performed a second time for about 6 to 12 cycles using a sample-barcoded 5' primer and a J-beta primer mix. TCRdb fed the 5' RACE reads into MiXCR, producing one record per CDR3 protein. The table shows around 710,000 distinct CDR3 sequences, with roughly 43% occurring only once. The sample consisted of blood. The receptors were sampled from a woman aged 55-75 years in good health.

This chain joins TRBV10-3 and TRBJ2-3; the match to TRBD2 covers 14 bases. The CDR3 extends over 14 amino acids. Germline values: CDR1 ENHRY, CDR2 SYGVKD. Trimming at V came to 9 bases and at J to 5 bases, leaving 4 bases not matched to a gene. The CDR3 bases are TGTGCCATAGGACTAGCGGGGGGTAAAGATACGCAGTATTTT. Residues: CAIGLAGGKDTQYF.

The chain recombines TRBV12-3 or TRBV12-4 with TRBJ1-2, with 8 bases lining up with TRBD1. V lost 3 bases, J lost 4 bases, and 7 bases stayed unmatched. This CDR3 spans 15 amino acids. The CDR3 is CASSFQGASSYGYTF. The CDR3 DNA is TGTGCCAGCAGTTTCCAGGGGGCATCAAGCTATGGCTACACCTTC.

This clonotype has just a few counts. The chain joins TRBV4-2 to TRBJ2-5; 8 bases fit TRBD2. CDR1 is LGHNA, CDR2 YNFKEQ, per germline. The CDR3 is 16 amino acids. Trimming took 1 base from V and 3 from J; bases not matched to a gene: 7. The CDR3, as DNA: TGTGCCAGCAGCCAAGGGGCGGGGGGCCCCAAAGAGACCCAGTACTTC. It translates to CASSQGAGGPKETQYF.

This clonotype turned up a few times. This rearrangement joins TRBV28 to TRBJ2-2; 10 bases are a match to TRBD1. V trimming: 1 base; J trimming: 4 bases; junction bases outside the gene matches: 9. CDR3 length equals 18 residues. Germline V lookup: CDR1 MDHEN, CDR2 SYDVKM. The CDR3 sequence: CASSLSAGTGVTTGELFF. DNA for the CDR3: TGTGCCAGCAGTTTATCCGCAGGGACAGGGGTTACCACCGGGGAGCTGTTTTTT. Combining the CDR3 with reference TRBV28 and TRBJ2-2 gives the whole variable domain DVKVTQSSRYLVKRTGEKVFLECVQDMDHENMFWYRQDPGLGLRLIYFSYDVKMKEKGDIPEGYSVSREKKERFSLILESASTNQTSMYLCASSLSAGTGVTTGELFFGEGSRLTVL.

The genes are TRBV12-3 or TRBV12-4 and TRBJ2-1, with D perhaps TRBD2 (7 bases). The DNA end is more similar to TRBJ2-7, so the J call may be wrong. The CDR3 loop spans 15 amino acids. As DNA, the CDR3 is TGTGCCAGCAGTTGGACTAGAGGGGGGGCTGACGAGCAGTACTTC. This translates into CASSWTRGGADEQYF.

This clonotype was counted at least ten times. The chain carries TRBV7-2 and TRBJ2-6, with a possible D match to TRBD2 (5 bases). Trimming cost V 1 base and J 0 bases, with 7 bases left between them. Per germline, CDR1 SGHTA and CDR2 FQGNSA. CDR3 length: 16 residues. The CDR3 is CASSLVGISGANVLTF. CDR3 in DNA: TGTGCCAGCAGCTTAGTCGGGATCTCTGGGGCCAACGTCCTGACTTTC.

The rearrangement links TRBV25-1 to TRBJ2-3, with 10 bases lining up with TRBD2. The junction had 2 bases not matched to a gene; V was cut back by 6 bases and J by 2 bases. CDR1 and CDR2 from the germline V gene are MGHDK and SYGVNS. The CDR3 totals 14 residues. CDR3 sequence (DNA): TGTGCCAGCAGAGCGGGGGGGCCCACAGATACGCAGTATTTT. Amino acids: CASRAGGPTDTQYF.